These 28 T cell receptor beta chains came from one sample sequenced in a study of blood T cells in healthy people across ages. The use of a sample-barcoded 5' primer and a J-beta primer mix characterized a second PCR of about 6 to 12 cycles. TCRdb analysed the 5' RACE reads with MiXCR anew, one entry per CDR3 protein. Of about a million distinct CDR3 sequences listed, roughly 51% are singletons. Sequencing used blood. The receptors come from an older woman in good health.

This rearrangement joins TRBV27 to TRBJ2-4, with 10 bases that match TRBD1. J lost 15 bases, V lost 2 bases, and 10 bases had no gene match. Looked up from germline, CDR1 is MNHEY and CDR2 is SMNVEV (reference sequence). This CDR3 has 14 residues. The CDR3 DNA reads TGTGCCAGCAGTTTAAGACAGGGGGCGCTTACTAGGTACTTC. This sequence encodes CASSLRQGALTRYF.

V usage is TRBV28 and J usage is TRBJ2-1; weak D call: TRBD2 (5 bases). There are 14 residues in the CDR3. Trimming removed 0 bases at V and 9 bases at J, with 12 bases between. Germline V gene lookup returns CDR1 MDHEN and CDR2 SYDVKM. The DNA for the CDR3 is TGTGCCAGCAGTTTATGGGGGAGTAAGGCTGAGCAGTTCTTC. Translated, it gives CASSLWGSKAEQFF. The whole variable domain, remainder taken from reference TRBV28 and TRBJ2-1, is DVKVTQSSRYLVKRTGEKVFLECVQDMDHENMFWYRQDPGLGLRLIYFSYDVKMKEKGDIPEGYSVSREKKERFSLILESASTNQTSMYLCASSLWGSKAEQFFGPGTRLTVL.

The genes are TRBV7-2 and TRBJ1-6; D is perhaps TRBD1 (5 bases). Trimming pared 5 bases from V and 7 bases from J, leaving 12 bases between. The length of the CDR3 is 14 residues. Germline CDR1 is SGHTA and CDR2 is FQGNSA. CDR3 amino acids: CASSPRRGNSPLHF. In nucleotides, the CDR3 is TGTGCCAGCAGCCCCCGCCGGGGCAATTCACCCCTCCACTTT.

The chain uses TRBV10-3 and TRBJ1-1, with no clear D. The CDR3 runs 13 residues. The V and J ends lost 8 bases and 0 bases respectively, with 10 bases between them. Germline V gives CDR1 ENHRY, CDR2 SYGVKD. CDR3 sequence reads: CAIHVGLNTEAFF. The CDR3 DNA is TGTGCCATCCATGTGGGTTTGAACACTGAAGCTTTCTTT.

The table lists this clonotype with a few counts. This chain joins TRBV6-2 or TRBV6-3 and TRBJ2-1; D perhaps matches TRBD1 (5 bases). Deletions cut 2 bases from V and 4 bases from J, with 12 bases between. The CDR3 runs 15 residues. Germline loops: CDR1 MNHEY, CDR2 SVGEGT. The CDR3 bases are TGTGCCAGCAGTTACGGGGCTATACCTTACAATGAGCAGTTCTTC. Translating gives CASSYGAIPYNEQFF.

This clonotype was observed at least ten times. The chain carries TRBV9 and TRBJ2-7; D possibly uses TRBD1 or TRBD2 (5 bases each). Per the germline V gene, CDR1 is SGDLS and CDR2 is YYNGEE. The CDR3 consists of 14 residues. Trimming pared 5 bases from V and 6 bases from J, leaving 18 bases between. CDR3 in amino acids: CASSRTLRGSEQYF. The DNA of the CDR3 is TGTGCCAGCAGTCGTACTTTACGGGGCTCCGAGCAGTACTTC.

The chain couples TRBV7-2 to TRBJ2-4; tentative D call: TRBD2 (5 bases). The CDR3 totals 15 residues. Trimming shortened V by 5 bases and J by 2 bases, and 13 bases separated the two germline ends. Germline V gene data show CDR1 as SGHTA and CDR2 as FQGNSA. CDR3 in amino acids: CASSPDSGTKNIQYF. DNA for the CDR3: TGTGCCAGCAGCCCTGATTCCGGGACCAAAAACATTCAGTACTTC.

The chain carries TRBV27 and TRBJ2-7; 9 bases align to TRBD1. The CDR3 contains 12 residues. CDR1 MNHEY and CDR2 SMNVEV come from the germline V gene (reference sequence). V gave up 9 bases and J gave up 6 bases; unmatched junction bases: 6. CDR3 DNA: TGTGCCAGTAGGGACAGGGACTGCGAGCAGTACTTC. Residues: CASRDRDCEQYF.

J is TRBJ2-3 and V is TRBV4-2; 7 bases align to TRBD2. This CDR3 has 18 amino acids. The ends lost 4 bases at V and 4 bases at J; junction bases unmatched: 17. CDR1 is LGHNA, CDR2 YNFKEQ, per germline. This CDR3 reads CASSLPDPAGGSSDTQYF. CDR3 nucleotide sequence: TGTGCCAGCAGCCTCCCTGATCCCGCTGGCGGGAGCTCAGATACGCAGTATTTT.

The CDR3 loop reads CASSLPGGPVYEQYF. The CDR3 bases are TGTGCCAGCAGTTTACCGGGAGGGCCCGTCTACGAGCAGTACTTC. J is TRBJ2-7 and V is TRBV28; TRBD2 matches 8 bases. The germline gives CDR1 MDHEN, CDR2 SYDVKM. With 2 bases clipped from V and 3 bases from J, the junction kept 6 bases outside the gene matches. This CDR3 region has 15 residues.

The CDR3 DNA is TGTGCCAGCAGTTCCGAAACAGGGGGCGAAGAGACCCAGTACTTC. It is translated as CASSSETGGEETQYF. This chain connects TRBV28 to TRBJ2-5, with TRBD1 matching 9 bases. V shed 4 bases and J 3 bases; nucleotides not matched to a gene: 6. The length of the CDR3 is 15 residues. Germline loops: CDR1 MDHEN, CDR2 SYDVKM.

The chain carries TRBV28 and TRBJ2-1, with a possible D match to TRBD2 (6 bases). The V gene lost 5 bases and the J gene lost 0 bases, with 23 bases spanning the gap. Per germline, CDR1 MDHEN and CDR2 SYDVKM. CDR3 size: 19 residues. In nucleotides, the CDR3 is TGTGCCAGCAGTCCGACCTTTGGACTACGTGTTAGCTCCTACAATGAGCAGTTCTTC. Translating gives CASSPTFGLRVSSYNEQFF.

In its sample, this clonotype was seen a few times. Here the CDR3 DNA reads TGTGCCAGCAGCTCCGGGGCCTCTGGGGCCAACGTCCTGACTTTC. Protein sequence: CASSSGASGANVLTF. The genes are TRBV7-2 and TRBJ2-6; the D gene could be TRBD1 or TRBD2 (5 bases each). CDR3 length: 15 residues. CDR1 and CDR2 (germline): SGHTA, FQGNSA. Trimming cost V 4 bases and J 0 bases, with 7 bases left between them.

The chain links TRBV28 to TRBJ1-1, with D perhaps matching TRBD1 (6 bases). The CDR3 extends over 18 amino acids. Germline values: CDR1 MDHEN, CDR2 SYDVKM. Trimming removed 6 bases from V and 3 bases from J, with 26 bases in between. The CDR3 is CASRHHHSPGAPYTEAFF. The CDR3 nucleotides read TGTGCCAGCAGGCACCATCATAGCCCGGGGGCGCCTTACACTGAAGCTTTCTTT.

This chain connects TRBV9 to TRBJ2-1; D is possibly TRBD2 (5 bases). Germline-derived CDR1 and CDR2 are SGDLS and YYNGEE. With 4 bases removed from V and 6 bases from J, the gap between germline ends came to 17 bases. The CDR3 has 15 amino acids. The CDR3 region is CASSPGVQAGNEQFF. The CDR3 bases are TGTGCCAGCAGCCCCGGGGTCCAGGCGGGCAATGAGCAGTTCTTC.

The chain carries TRBV4-2 and TRBJ2-2, with 8 bases identical to TRBD1. V dropped 0 bases and J dropped 4; count of bases not matched to a gene: 7. CDR3 size: 17 residues. CDR1 LGHNA and CDR2 YNFKEQ come from the germline V gene. CDR3 nucleotide sequence: TGTGCCAGCAGCCAAGAGTTGGCAGGGGGCCCCACCGGGGAGCTGTTTTTT. It yields the protein CASSQELAGGPTGELFF.

The chain joins TRBV12-3 or TRBV12-4 to TRBJ2-2; 7 bases map to TRBD1. This CDR3 has 15 residues. Trimming at V came to 6 bases and at J to 10 bases, leaving 14 bases not matched to a gene. The CDR3 loop is CASSNAGTEAQELFF. The CDR3 DNA sequence: TGTGCCAGCAGCAACGCAGGGACAGAAGCTCAGGAGCTGTTTTTT.

The chain uses TRBV6-6 and TRBJ2-1; D is possibly TRBD2 (6 bases). The V end lost 5 bases, the J end lost 7 bases, and 9 bases lay between the germline ends. The CDR3 sequence is 12 residues long. Looked up from germline, CDR1 is MNHNY and CDR2 is SVGAGI (reference sequence). The CDR3 region is CASSADYNEQFF. Here the CDR3 DNA reads TGTGCCAGCAGTGCGGACTATAATGAGCAGTTCTTC.

The chain uses TRBV29-1 and TRBJ2-1; D remains unclear. Trimming took off 0 bases at V and 10 bases at J, with 7 bases between the two ends. Per the germline V gene, CDR1 is SQVTM and CDR2 is ANQGSEA. This CDR3 comprises 11 residues. The CDR3 region has the DNA TGCAGCGTTGAAGAGGTTCCGGAGCAGTTCTTC. It specifies CSVEEVPEQFF.

This chain links TRBV4-2 with TRBJ1-2; D possibly corresponds to TRBD1 (6 bases). Trimming took 4 bases from V and 0 from J, leaving 15 bases between them. Germline V gives CDR1 LGHNA, CDR2 YNFKEQ. CDR3 length: 16 residues. The CDR3 here is CASSPRTESTNYGYTF. The CDR3 DNA reads TGTGCCAGCAGCCCTCGGACAGAATCTACTAACTATGGCTACACCTTC.

This clonotype occurred a few times. The CDR3 loop reads CASSIPTTGVVETQYF. CDR3 DNA: TGCGCCAGCAGCATCCCAACAACAGGGGTAGTGGAGACCCAGTACTTC. This rearrangement joins TRBV5-1 to TRBJ2-5, with 7 bases fitting TRBD1. With V trimmed by 4 bases and J by 5 bases, 14 bases remained unmatched. The CDR3 is 16 amino acids. The germline V gene has CDR1 SGHRS and CDR2 YFSETQ.

The chain combines TRBV29-1 with TRBJ2-5; D unclear. The CDR3 spans 14 residues. V was shortened by 5 bases and J by 2 bases, with 15 bases between the two germline ends. Germline CDR1 reads SQVTM; CDR2 reads ANQGSEA. The CDR3 DNA follows: TGCAGCGTTTGGGTGGCAGTAGGGCAAGAGACCCAGTACTTC. Amino acid sequence: CSVWVAVGQETQYF.

The V gene is TRBV28, the J gene TRBJ1-2; 12 bases fit TRBD1. V was pared by 5 bases and J by 7 bases, with 8 bases of the junction left unmatched. Germline V CDR1 and CDR2: MDHEN, SYDVKM. This CDR3 is built from 15 residues. CDR3 DNA: TGTGCCAGCAGTCAAACCGGGACAGGGGGCCGTGGCTACACCTTC. Translation: CASSQTGTGGRGYTF.

J is TRBJ2-5 and V is TRBV11-2, with 14 nucleotides matching TRBD2. Germline CDR1 SGHAT, CDR2 FQNNGV. The CDR3 contains 17 residues. V lost 5 bases, J lost 5 bases, and 10 bases stayed unmatched. The CDR3 bases are TGTGCCAGCAGCCCCTCCGGGACTAGCGGGAGAACGGAGACCCAGTACTTC. Amino acids: CASSPSGTSGRTETQYF. The full variable domain, completed using reference TRBV11-2 and TRBJ2-5, is EAGVAQSPRYKIIEKRQSVAFWCNPISGHATLYWYQQILGQGPKLLIQFQNNGVVDDSQLPKDRFSAERLKGVDSTLKIQPAKLEDSAVYLCASSPSGTSGRTETQYFGPGTRLLVL.

In this sample, this clonotype turned up a few times. The chain is built from TRBV6-2 or TRBV6-3 and TRBJ2-7; TRBD2 agrees at 7 bases. J lost 0 bases, V lost 5 bases, and 7 bases had no gene match. This CDR3 region has 15 residues. CDR1 and CDR2 from the germline V gene are MNHEY and SVGEGT. The CDR3 region is CASSHTSAVSYEQYF. DNA of the CDR3: TGTGCCAGCAGTCACACTAGCGCAGTCTCCTACGAGCAGTACTTC.

The rearrangement links TRBV15 to TRBJ2-2; weak D call: TRBD2 (6 bases). CDR3 length equals 17 residues. Trimming shortened V by 0 bases and J by 3 bases, and 14 bases separated the two germline ends. Germline CDR1 is LNHNV and CDR2 is YYDKDF (reference sequence). This CDR3 is CATSRDRSQRDTGELFF. The DNA for the CDR3 is TGTGCCACCAGCAGAGATCGGTCCCAGCGGGACACCGGGGAGCTGTTTTTT.

The chain is built from TRBV28 and TRBJ2-6, with 9 positions matching TRBD1. CDR1 MDHEN and CDR2 SYDVKM come from the germline V gene. J was trimmed by 0 bases and V by 0 bases; bases with no gene match: 3. CDR3 size: 18 residues. The CDR3 sequence is CASSLWGQGLSGANVLTF. In DNA form, the CDR3 reads TGTGCCAGCAGTTTATGGGGACAGGGTCTCTCTGGGGCCAACGTCCTGACTTTC.

The chain joins TRBV7-3 to TRBJ2-3; 7 nucleotides line up with TRBD2. The CDR3 totals 16 residues. Germline V gene data show CDR1 as SGHTA and CDR2 as FQGTGA. V shed 5 bases, J shed 0 bases, and the junction held 8 bases outside the gene matches. The CDR3 region is CASSPRLATSTDTQYF. In DNA form, the CDR3 reads TGTGCCAGCAGCCCGCGACTAGCCACTAGCACAGATACGCAGTATTTT.